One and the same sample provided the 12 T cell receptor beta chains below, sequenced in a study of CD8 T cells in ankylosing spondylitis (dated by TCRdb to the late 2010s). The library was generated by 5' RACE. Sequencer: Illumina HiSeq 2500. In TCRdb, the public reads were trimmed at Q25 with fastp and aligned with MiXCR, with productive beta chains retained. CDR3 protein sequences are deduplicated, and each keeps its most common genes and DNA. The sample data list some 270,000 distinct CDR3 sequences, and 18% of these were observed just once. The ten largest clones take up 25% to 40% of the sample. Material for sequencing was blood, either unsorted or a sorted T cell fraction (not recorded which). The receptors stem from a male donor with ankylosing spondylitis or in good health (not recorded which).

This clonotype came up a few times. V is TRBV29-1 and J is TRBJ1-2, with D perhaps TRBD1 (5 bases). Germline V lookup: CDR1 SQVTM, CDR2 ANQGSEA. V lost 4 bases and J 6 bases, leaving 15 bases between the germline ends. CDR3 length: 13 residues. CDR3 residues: CSVGEEGVHGYTF. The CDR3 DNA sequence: TGCAGCGTTGGAGAGGAAGGGGTCCATGGCTACACCTTC.

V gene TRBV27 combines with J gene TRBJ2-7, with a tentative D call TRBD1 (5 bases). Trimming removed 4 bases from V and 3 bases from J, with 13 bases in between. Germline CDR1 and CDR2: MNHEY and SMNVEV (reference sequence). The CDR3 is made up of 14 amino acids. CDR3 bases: TGTGCCAGCAGTTCCCTGGACACGAACTACGAGCAGTACTTC. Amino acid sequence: CASSSLDTNYEQYF.

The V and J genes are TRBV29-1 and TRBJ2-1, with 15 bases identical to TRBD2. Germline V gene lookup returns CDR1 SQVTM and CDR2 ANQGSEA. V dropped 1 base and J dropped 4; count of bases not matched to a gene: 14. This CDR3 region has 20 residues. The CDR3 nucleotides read TGCAGCGTTGAAGGTCCAGGTGGACTAGCGGGAGGGGGTCCATACAATGAGCAGTTCTTC. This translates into CSVEGPGGLAGGGPYNEQFF.

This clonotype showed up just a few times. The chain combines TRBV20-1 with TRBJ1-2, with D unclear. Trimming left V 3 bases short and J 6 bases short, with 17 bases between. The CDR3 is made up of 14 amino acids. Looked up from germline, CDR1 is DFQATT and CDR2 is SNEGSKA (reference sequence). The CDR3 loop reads CSASGVGRLDGYTF. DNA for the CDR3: TGCAGTGCTAGTGGTGTCGGGAGGCTCGATGGCTACACCTTC.

This CDR3 reads CASSQKSWAAAVYGELFF. The CDR3, as DNA: TGCGCCAGCAGCCAAAAGTCCTGGGCGGCAGCAGTCTACGGGGAGCTGTTTTTT. The chain recombines TRBV4-1 with TRBJ2-2; D uncertain. The CDR3 consists of 18 residues. Trimming shortened V by 2 bases and J by 7 bases, and 23 bases separated the two germline ends. In germline, CDR1 is MGHRA, CDR2 YSYEKL.

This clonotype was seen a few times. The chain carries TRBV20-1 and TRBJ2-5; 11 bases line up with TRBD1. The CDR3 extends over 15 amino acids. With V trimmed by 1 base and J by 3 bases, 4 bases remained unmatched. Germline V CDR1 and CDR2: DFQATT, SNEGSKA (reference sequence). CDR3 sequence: CSARAGQGDEETQYF. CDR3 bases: TGCAGTGCTAGAGCGGGACAGGGGGATGAAGAGACCCAGTACTTC.

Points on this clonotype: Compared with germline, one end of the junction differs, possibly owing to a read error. The CDR3 here is CASSPGFGNRPQHF. In DNA, the CDR3 is TGTGCCAGCAGTCCAGGATTTGGGAATCGGCCCCAGCATTTT. This chain connects TRBV6-2 or TRBV6-3 to TRBJ1-5, with D hard to call. This CDR3 has 14 amino acids. From germline, CDR1 is MNHEY and CDR2 SVGEGT.

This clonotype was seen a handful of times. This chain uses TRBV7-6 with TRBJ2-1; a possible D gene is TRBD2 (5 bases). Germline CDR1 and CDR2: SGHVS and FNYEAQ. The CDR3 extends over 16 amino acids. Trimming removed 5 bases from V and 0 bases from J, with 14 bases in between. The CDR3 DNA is TGTGCCAGCAGCCACATTCTAAGCGGCTCCTACAATGAGCAGTTCTTC. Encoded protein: CASSHILSGSYNEQFF.

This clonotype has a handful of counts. The CDR3 DNA is TGTGCCAGCAGTTACGGCAGGGAGAACACCGGGGAGCTGTTTTTT. It yields the protein CASSYGRENTGELFF. The V and J genes are TRBV6-5 and TRBJ2-2, with TRBD1 as a possible D gene (5 bases). The CDR3 runs 15 residues. CDR1 MNHEY and CDR2 SVGAGI come from the germline V gene. The V and J ends lost 2 bases and 1 base respectively, with 8 bases between them.

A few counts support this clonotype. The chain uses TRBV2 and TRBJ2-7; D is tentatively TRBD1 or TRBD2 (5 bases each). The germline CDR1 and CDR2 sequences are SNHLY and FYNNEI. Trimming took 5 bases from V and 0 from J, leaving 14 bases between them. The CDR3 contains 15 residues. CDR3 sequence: CASSPRDGSSYEQYF. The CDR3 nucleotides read TGTGCCAGCAGTCCCAGGGACGGAAGCTCCTACGAGCAGTACTTC.

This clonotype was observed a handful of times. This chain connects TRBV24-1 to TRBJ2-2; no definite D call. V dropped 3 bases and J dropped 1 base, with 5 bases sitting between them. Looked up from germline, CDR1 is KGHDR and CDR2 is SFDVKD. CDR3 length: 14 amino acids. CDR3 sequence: CATSDGWNTGELFF. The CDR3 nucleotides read TGTGCCACCAGTGATGGCTGGAACACCGGGGAGCTGTTTTTT.

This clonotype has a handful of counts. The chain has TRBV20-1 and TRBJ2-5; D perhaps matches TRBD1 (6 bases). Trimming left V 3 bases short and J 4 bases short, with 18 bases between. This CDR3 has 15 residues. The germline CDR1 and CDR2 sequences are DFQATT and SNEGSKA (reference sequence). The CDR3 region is CSAREDENRVETQYF. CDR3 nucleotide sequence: TGCAGTGCTAGGGAAGATGAGAACAGGGTAGAGACCCAGTACTTC.